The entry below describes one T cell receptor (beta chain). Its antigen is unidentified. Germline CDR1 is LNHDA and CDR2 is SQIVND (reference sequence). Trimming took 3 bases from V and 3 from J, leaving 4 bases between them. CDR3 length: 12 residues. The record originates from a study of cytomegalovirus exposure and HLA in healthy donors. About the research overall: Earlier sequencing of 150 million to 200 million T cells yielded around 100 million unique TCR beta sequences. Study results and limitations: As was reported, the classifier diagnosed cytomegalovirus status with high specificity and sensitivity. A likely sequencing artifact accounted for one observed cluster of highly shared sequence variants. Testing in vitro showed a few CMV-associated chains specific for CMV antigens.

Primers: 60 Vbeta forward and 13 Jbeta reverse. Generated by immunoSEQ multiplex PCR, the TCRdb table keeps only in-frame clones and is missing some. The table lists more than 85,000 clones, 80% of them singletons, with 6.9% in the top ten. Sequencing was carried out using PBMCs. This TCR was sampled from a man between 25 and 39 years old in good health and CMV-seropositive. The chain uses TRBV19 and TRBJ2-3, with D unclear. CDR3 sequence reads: CASSMRTDTQYF. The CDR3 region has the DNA TGTGCCAGTAGTATGAGAACAGATACGCAGTATTTT.